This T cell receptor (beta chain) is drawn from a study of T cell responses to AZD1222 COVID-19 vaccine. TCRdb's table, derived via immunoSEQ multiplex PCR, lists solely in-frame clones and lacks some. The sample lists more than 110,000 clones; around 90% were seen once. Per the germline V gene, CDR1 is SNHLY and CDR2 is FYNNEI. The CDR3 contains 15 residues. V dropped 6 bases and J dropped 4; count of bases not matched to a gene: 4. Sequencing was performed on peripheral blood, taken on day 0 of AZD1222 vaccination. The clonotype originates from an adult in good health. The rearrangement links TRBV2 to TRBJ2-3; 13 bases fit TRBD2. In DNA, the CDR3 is TGTGCCAGCAGCGGGACTAGCGGGAATGCAGATACGCAGTATTTT. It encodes CASSGTSGNADTQYF.